Listed below are T cell receptor beta chains from one sample, sequenced in a study of CXCR3-negative and CXCR3-positive naive CD8 T cells. After re-calling the 5' RACE reads, TCRdb lists one entry per CDR3 protein, DNA absent. Seen in this sample are 80,000 to 100,000 distinct CDR3 sequences; the ten most common clones hold 0.75% to 0.95%. The specimen was naive CXCR3+ CD8+ T cells from blood. The source of these receptors is a human donor in good health. Some clones in this sample may be carry-over from other donors' samples. The CDR3 runs from the conserved cysteine through the conserved F or W.

v_gene	j_gene	CDR3aa
TRBV12-3/TRBV12-4	TRBJ2-3	CASKGVGSTDTQYF
TRBV28	TRBJ1-1	CASSLEATGSNTEAFF
TRBV12-3/TRBV12-4	TRBJ1-2	CASSSVNPWTYGYTF
TRBV24-1	TRBJ2-2	CATSSTNTGELFF
TRBV14	TRBJ1-1	CASSQGTAPETEAFF
TRBV11-2	TRBJ2-3	CASSFYRTLQPILGDTQYF
TRBV20-1	TRBJ2-7	CSAGGTSGTYEQYF
TRBV7-6	TRBJ1-4	CASSSEASNGEKLFF
TRBV25-1	TRBJ2-5	CASSASGLAGSETQYF
TRBV20-1	TRBJ2-3	CSAETNPEDTQYF
TRBV29-1	TRBJ2-2	CSAPTGSGELFF
TRBV12-3/TRBV12-4	TRBJ2-4	CASSLLGGAQNIQYF
TRBV5-6	TRBJ2-3	CASSYGSDTQYF
TRBV7-2	TRBJ1-5	CASSLDGSDLVFGNQPQHF
TRBV5-1	TRBJ1-1	CASGSSGDTEAFF
TRBV29-1	TRBJ1-5	CSPVAGPNQPQHF
TRBV9	TRBJ2-2	CASSAARDRATGELFF
TRBV11-2	TRBJ2-7	CASSFMESVVAGGEQYF
TRBV29-1	TRBJ1-2	CSVEGESYGYTF
TRBV3-1	TRBJ1-1	CSSSRQMNTEAFF
TRBV5-1	TRBJ2-3	CASRRTGGGTDTQYF
TRBV6-4	TRBJ2-1	CASSDSFYNEQFF
TRBV28	TRBJ2-7	CASSLSAGGAYEQYF
TRBV7-9	TRBJ2-7	CASSLAEGVYYEQYF
TRBV12-3/TRBV12-4	TRBJ2-7	CASKAARDEQYF
TRBV2	TRBJ2-4	CAVLTGVAKNIQYF
TRBV20-1	TRBJ1-5	CIARDPDSPAQHF
TRBV20-1	TRBJ2-7	CSATLLEGSYEQYF
TRBV7-3	TRBJ2-2	CASSQGAGTGELFF
TRBV7-6	TRBJ2-1	CASSLAAFGDEQFF
TRBV6-5	TRBJ2-1	CASRIGRGYNEQFF
TRBV20-1	TRBJ2-7	CSASGSGGDPYEQYF
TRBV27	TRBJ1-5	CASRRRGGNQPQHF
TRBV28	TRBJ2-2	CASSFRGQRTGELFF
TRBV12-3/TRBV12-4	TRBJ1-1	CASSLRGGTGIMNTEAFF
TRBV12-3/TRBV12-4	TRBJ2-3	CASSANGGALSDTQYF
TRBV7-6	TRBJ1-1	CASSFGENTEAFF